These 19 T cell receptor beta chains originate from one sample sequenced in a study of beta chain features in type 1 diabetes. Expressed TCRB transcripts were sequenced after all isolated RNA was converted to cDNA. The assay was immunoSEQ multiplex PCR, and TCRdb's table has in-frame clones only and misses some. The sample has 250,000 or so clones, about 63% seen once. The material sequenced was naive CD4+ T cells from blood. These receptors all stem from a man aged 25 to 45 in good health.

The gene calls are TRBV25-1 and TRBJ2-7; TRBD1 aligns across 7 bases. Germline V gives CDR1 MGHDK, CDR2 SYGVNS. V trimming: 3 bases; J trimming: 3 bases; junction bases outside the gene matches: 8. CDR3 length: 15 residues. The CDR3: CASSEAQGTVYEQYF. The CDR3 DNA is TGTGCCAGCAGTGAGGCACAGGGGACCGTCTACGAGCAGTACTTC.

This clone has only a few counts. CDR3 amino acids: CASSYLAGGTDTQYF. DNA of the CDR3: TGTGCCAGCAGCTACCTAGCGGGAGGGACAGATACGCAGTATTTT. The chain recombines TRBV7-9 with TRBJ2-3; TRBD2 matches 12 bases. The V segment lost 4 bases and the J segment 3 bases; nucleotides outside the gene matches: 2. This CDR3 has 15 residues. Germline CDR1 SEHNR, CDR2 FQNEAQ (reference sequence).

The chain carries TRBV29-1 and TRBJ2-1; 9 nucleotides agree with TRBD1. This CDR3 has 14 amino acids. V dropped 6 bases and J dropped 12; count of bases not matched to a gene: 15. Looked up from germline, CDR1 is SQVTM and CDR2 is ANQGSEA. The CDR3 nucleotides read TGCAGCGTCGCTGGACAGGGGAGCTTCTTGGGGCAGTTCTTC. Translation: CSVAGQGSFLGQFF.

Only a few counts were recorded for this clone. This chain connects TRBV5-1 to TRBJ2-2; D unclear. Trimming took 3 bases from V and 1 from J, leaving 7 bases between them. This CDR3 is 14 amino acids long. In germline, CDR1 is SGHRS, CDR2 YFSETQ. The CDR3 nucleotides are TGCGCCAGCAGCTCCCACTTGAACACCGGGGAGCTGTTTTTT. Protein sequence: CASSSHLNTGELFF.

This clone was seen only a few times. This chain connects TRBV7-2 to TRBJ2-7, with D tentatively TRBD1 (6 bases). Looked up from germline, CDR1 is SGHTA and CDR2 is FQGNSA. The CDR3 has 14 residues. V lost 5 bases, J lost 3 bases, and 14 bases lay in between. The CDR3 DNA is TGTGCCAGCAGCGATGGGACACTCATCTACGAGCAGTACTTC. As protein: CASSDGTLIYEQYF. The complete variable domain, with remaining parts taken from reference TRBV7-2 and TRBJ2-7, reads GAGVSQSPSNKVTEKGKDVELRCDPISGHTALYWYRQSLGQGLEFLIYFQGNSAPDKSGLPSDRFSAERTGGSVSTLTIQRTQQEDSAVYLCASSDGTLIYEQYFGPGTRLTVT.

The genes are TRBV30 and TRBJ1-2, with 7 bases that match TRBD1. The CDR3 runs 13 residues. Trimming took 2 bases from V and 4 from J; bases not matched to a gene: 4. From germline, CDR1 is GTSNPN and CDR2 SVGIG (reference sequence). This CDR3 is CAWSPSGGYGYTF. The CDR3 nucleotides are TGTGCCTGGAGTCCGTCAGGGGGCTATGGCTACACCTTC.

Note on this clone: The same CDR3 arises from other DNA sequences in this sample as well. The V gene is TRBV10-3, the J gene TRBJ2-3, with D possibly TRBD2 on 5 matching bases. CDR3 length: 14 residues. CDR1 is ENHRY and CDR2 is SYGVKD in the germline V gene. Deletions cut 2 bases from V and 1 base from J, with 7 bases between. CDR3 residues: CAISEGGRTDTQYF. The CDR3 DNA reads as TGTGCCATCAGTGAGGGCGGGCGCACAGATACGCAGTATTTT.

The J gene is TRBJ2-7, the V gene TRBV4-1, with D possibly matching TRBD2 (5 bases). Germline loops: CDR1 MGHRA, CDR2 YSYEKL. Trimming removed 0 bases at V and 2 bases at J, with 17 bases between. The CDR3 sequence is 17 residues long. The CDR3 sequence: CASSQEKRTAPTYEQYF. The DNA of the CDR3 is TGCGCCAGCAGCCAAGAGAAGCGGACTGCCCCAACCTACGAGCAGTACTTC.

This clone was counted a few times. The chain has TRBV30 and TRBJ2-7; 10 nucleotides line up with TRBD1. The V and J ends lost 8 bases and 12 bases, in that order; junction bases with no gene match: 13. This CDR3 region has 12 residues. Germline assignment: CDR1 GTSNPN and CDR2 SVGIG (reference sequence). CDR3 sequence (DNA): TGTGCCAGCCAGACGGACAGGGGGGTCTCGTACTTC. As protein: CASQTDRGVSYF.

The V call is TRBV9, the J call TRBJ1-5, with D hard to call. V gave up 2 bases and J gave up 6 bases, with 9 bases separating them. Germline CDR1 is SGDLS and CDR2 is YYNGEE. The CDR3 has 13 amino acids. The CDR3 is CASSVGESQPQHF. The CDR3 nucleotides are TGTGCCAGCAGCGTGGGTGAGAGTCAGCCCCAGCATTTT.

The CDR3 protein is CASSYDSSGANVLTF. In nucleotides, the CDR3 is TGTGCCAGCAGCTATGACAGCTCTGGGGCCAACGTCCTGACTTTC. The chain combines TRBV7-6 with TRBJ2-6; D may be TRBD1 (5 bases). The germline V and J ends were trimmed by 4 bases and 0 bases, with 7 bases remaining between them. In germline, CDR1 is SGHVS, CDR2 FNYEAQ. The CDR3 runs to 15 residues.

In its sample, this clone was seen a few times. The chain recombines TRBV4-2 with TRBJ1-3; D is unresolved. The V and J ends lost 3 bases and 3 bases respectively, with 6 bases between them. The length of the CDR3 is 13 residues. CDR1 is LGHNA, CDR2 YNFKEQ, per germline. The CDR3 loop is CASSQVNGNTIYF. In DNA, the CDR3 is TGTGCCAGCAGCCAGGTGAATGGAAACACCATATATTTT.

This chain links TRBV29-1 with TRBJ1-3; D call uncertain. Trimming cost V 7 bases and J 0 bases, with 13 bases left between them. The CDR3 covers 14 residues. Germline CDR1 reads SQVTM; CDR2 reads ANQGSEA. Here the CDR3 reads CSALKGYSGNTIYF. The DNA of the CDR3 is TGCAGCGCGCTCAAAGGATACTCTGGAAACACCATATATTTT.

This clone was seen more than once but under ten times. Other DNA variants within this sample encode the same CDR3. This sequence joins TRBV29-1 and TRBJ1-1; D is uncertain. CDR3 size: 13 residues. V gave up 1 base and J gave up 0 bases, with 6 bases separating them. Germline-derived CDR1 and CDR2 are SQVTM and ANQGSEA. In DNA form, the CDR3 reads TGCAGCGTTGAAGGCCTCATGAACACTGAAGCTTTCTTT. Its translation is CSVEGLMNTEAFF.

This clone has a handful of counts. The junction differs from germline at one of its ends, possibly a read error. V and J are TRBV23-1 and TRBJ2-5, with unresolved D. TRBV23-1 is known as an ORF, though its function is uncertain. The CDR3 is 10 residues long. The CDR3 sequence is CASSSGVSDF. The CDR3 DNA sequence: TGCGCCAGCAGCTCTGGGGTGTCTGACTTC.

J is TRBJ2-7 and V is TRBV4-3; 12 bases fit TRBD2. The length of the CDR3 is 16 residues. V lost 0 bases and J lost 5; bases outside the gene matches: 5. From germline, CDR1 is LGHNA and CDR2 YSLEER. The CDR3 protein is CASSQDRLAGGNEQYF. The CDR3 nucleotides read TGCGCCAGCAGCCAAGATAGGCTAGCGGGAGGGAACGAGCAGTACTTC.

The chain carries TRBV7-2 and TRBJ2-3; D uncertain. V was clipped by 2 bases and J by 4 bases, with 7 bases between them. The germline gives CDR1 SGHTA, CDR2 FQGNSA. The CDR3 consists of 13 residues. As DNA, the CDR3 is TGTGCCAGCAGCTTACAGCCTTCAGATACGCAGTATTTT. As protein: CASSLQPSDTQYF. Full variable domain (outside the CDR3, taken from reference TRBV7-2 and TRBJ2-3): GAGVSQSPSNKVTEKGKDVELRCDPISGHTALYWYRQSLGQGLEFLIYFQGNSAPDKSGLPSDRFSAERTGGSVSTLTIQRTQQEDSAVYLCASSLQPSDTQYFGPGTRLTVL.

J is TRBJ2-7 and V is TRBV5-1, with a weak D call TRBD1 (5 bases). Germline V CDR1 and CDR2: SGHRS, YFSETQ. V lost 0 bases, J lost 6 bases, and 10 bases lay in between. CDR3 size: 13 residues. The CDR3 DNA reads as TGCGCCAGCAGCTTGGCACAGGCGGCCGAGCAGTACTTC. Amino acids: CASSLAQAAEQYF.

This clone was observed a handful of times. The chain has TRBV29-1 and TRBJ2-3; TRBD2 might be the D (6 bases). Trimming stripped 6 bases from V and 3 bases from J, with 19 bases between. The CDR3 loop spans 15 amino acids. Germline V gene lookup returns CDR1 SQVTM and CDR2 ANQGSEA. The CDR3 protein is CSVNHPGERTDTQYF. The CDR3 coding sequence is TGCAGCGTCAATCATCCGGGAGAGAGGACAGATACGCAGTATTTT.